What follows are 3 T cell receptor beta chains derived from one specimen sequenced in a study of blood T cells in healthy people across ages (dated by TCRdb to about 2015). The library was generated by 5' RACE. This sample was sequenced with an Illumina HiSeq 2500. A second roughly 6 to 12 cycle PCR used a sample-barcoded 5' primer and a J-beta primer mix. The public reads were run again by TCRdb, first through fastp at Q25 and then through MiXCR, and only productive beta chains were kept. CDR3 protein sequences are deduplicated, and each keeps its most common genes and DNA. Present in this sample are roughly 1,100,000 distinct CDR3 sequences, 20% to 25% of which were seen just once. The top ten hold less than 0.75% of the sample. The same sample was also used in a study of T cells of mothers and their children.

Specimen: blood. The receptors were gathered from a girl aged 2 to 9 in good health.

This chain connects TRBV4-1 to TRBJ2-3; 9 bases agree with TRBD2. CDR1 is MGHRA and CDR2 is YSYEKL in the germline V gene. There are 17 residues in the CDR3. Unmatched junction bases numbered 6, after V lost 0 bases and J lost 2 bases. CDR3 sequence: CASSQDWGGGATDTQYF. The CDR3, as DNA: TGCGCCAGCAGCCAAGATTGGGGCGGGGGGGCCACAGATACGCAGTATTTT.

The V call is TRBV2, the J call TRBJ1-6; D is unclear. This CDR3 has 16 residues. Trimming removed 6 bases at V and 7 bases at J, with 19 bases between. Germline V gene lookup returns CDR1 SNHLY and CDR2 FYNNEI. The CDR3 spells CASRPFQWNGNSPLHF. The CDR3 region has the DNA TGTGCCAGCAGGCCTTTCCAATGGAATGGGAATTCACCCCTCCACTTT.

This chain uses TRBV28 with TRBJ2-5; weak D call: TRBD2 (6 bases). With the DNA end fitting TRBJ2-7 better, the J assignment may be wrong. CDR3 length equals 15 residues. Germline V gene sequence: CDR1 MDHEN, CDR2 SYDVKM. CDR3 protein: CASSPLGGEFYEQYF. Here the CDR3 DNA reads TGTGCCAGCAGCCCCCTCGGCGGGGAGTTCTACGAGCAGTACTTC.